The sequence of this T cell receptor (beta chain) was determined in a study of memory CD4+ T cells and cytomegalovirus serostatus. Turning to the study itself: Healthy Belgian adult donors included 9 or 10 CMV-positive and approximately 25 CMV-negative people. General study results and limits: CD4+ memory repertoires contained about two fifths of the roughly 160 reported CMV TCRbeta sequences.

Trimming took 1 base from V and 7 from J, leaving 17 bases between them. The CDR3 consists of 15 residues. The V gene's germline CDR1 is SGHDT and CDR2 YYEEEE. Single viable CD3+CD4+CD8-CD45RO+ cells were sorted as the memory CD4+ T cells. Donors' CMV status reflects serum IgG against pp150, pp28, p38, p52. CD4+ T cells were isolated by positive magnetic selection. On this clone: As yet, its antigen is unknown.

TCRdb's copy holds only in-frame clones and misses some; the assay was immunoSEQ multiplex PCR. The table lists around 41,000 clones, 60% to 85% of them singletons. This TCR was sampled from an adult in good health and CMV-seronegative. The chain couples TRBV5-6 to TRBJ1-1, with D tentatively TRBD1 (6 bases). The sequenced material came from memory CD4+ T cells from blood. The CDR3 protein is CASSLFRGRLGEAFF. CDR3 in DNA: TGTGCCAGCAGCTTGTTCCGGGGGCGACTGGGTGAAGCTTTCTTT. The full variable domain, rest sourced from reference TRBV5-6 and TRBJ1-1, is DAGVTQSPTHLIKTRGQQVTLRCSPKSGHDTVSWYQQALGQGPQFIFQYYEEEERQRGNFPDRFSGHQFPNYSSELNVNALLLGDSALYLCASSLFRGRLGEAFFGQGTRLTVV.